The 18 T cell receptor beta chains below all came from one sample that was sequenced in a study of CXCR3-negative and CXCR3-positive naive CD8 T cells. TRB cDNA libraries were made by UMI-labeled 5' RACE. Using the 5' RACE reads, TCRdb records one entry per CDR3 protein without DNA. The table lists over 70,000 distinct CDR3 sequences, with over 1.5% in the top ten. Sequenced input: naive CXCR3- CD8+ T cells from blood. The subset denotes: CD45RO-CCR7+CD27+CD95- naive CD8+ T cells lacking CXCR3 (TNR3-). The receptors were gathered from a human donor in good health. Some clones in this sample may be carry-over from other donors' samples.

The CDR3 is CASSYIWEGQETQYF. The chain employs TRBV6-2 or TRBV6-3 and TRBJ2-5; there is no DNA to check the TCRdb D call of TRBD2. The length of the CDR3 is 15 residues. Germline V CDR1 and CDR2: MNHEY, SVGEGT.

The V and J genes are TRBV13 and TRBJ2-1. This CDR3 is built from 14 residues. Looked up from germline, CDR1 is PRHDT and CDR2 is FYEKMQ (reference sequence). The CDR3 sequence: CASSLSGRNNEQFF.

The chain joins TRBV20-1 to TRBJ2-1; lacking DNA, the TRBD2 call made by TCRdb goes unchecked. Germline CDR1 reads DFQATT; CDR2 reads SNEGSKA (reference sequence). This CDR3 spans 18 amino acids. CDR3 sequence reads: CSASHSRLAGGRGHEQFF.

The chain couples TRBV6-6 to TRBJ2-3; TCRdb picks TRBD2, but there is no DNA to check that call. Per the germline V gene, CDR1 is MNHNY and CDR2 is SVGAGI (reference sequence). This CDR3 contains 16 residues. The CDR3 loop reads CAGRGGSYRDQDTQYF.

The CDR3 protein is CASGLPRGPNTEAFF. V is TRBV12-5 and J is TRBJ1-1; with no DNA, the TCRdb D assignment of TRBD1 cannot be verified. This CDR3 is 15 amino acids long. Germline CDR1 LGHNT, CDR2 FRNRAP. The whole variable domain, filled in from reference TRBV12-5 and TRBJ1-1, reads DARVTQTPRHKVTEMGQEVTMRCQPILGHNTVFWYRQTMMQGLELLAYFRNRAPLDDSGMPKDRFSAEMPDATLATLKIQPSEPRDSAVYFCASGLPRGPNTEAFFGQGTRLTVV.

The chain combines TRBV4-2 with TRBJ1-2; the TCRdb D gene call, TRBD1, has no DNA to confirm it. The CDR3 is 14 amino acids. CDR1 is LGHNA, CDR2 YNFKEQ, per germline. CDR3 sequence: CASSQEDRHYGYTF.

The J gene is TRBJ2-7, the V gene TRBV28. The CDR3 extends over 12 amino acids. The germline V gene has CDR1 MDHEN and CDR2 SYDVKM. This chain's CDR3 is CASSLIGYEQYF.

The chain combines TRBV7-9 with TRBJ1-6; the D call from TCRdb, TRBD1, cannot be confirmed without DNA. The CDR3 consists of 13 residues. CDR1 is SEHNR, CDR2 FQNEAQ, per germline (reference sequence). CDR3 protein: CASSLPGGDLLHF.

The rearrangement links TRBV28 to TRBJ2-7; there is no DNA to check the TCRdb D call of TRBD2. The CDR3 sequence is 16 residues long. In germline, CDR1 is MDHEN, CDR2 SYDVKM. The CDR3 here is CASAPLAGGGSYEQYF.

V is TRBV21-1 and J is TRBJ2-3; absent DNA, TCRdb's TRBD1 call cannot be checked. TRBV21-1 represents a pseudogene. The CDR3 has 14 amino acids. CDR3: CASNRDRSTDTQYF.

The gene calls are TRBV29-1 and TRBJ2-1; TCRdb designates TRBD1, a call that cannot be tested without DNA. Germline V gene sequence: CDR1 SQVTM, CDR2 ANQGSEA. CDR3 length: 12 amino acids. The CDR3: CSALFGQFEQFF.

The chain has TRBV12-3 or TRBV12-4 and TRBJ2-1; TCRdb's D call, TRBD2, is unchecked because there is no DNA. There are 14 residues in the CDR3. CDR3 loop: CASRLTSENNEQFF.

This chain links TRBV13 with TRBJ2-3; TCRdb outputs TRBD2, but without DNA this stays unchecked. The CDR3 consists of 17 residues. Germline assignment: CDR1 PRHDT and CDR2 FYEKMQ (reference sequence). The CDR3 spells CASSITSAGGVTDTQYF.

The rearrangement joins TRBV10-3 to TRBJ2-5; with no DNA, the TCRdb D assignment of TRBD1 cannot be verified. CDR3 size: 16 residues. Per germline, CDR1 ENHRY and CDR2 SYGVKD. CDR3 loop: CAISELTGRFRETQYF.

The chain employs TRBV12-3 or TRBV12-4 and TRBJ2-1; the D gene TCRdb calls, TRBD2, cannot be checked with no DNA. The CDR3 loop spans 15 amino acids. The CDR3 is CASSPSGGVYLEQFF.

This CDR3 reads CASSPPLGQATYEQYF. The chain carries TRBV7-9 and TRBJ2-7; TCRdb's D gene call, TRBD1, goes unchecked for lack of DNA. The germline gives CDR1 SEHNR, CDR2 FQNEAQ (reference sequence). The CDR3 totals 16 residues.

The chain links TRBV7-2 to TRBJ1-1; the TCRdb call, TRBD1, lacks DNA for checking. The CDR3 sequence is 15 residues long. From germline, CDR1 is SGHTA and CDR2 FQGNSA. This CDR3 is CASSLDGAQITEAFF.

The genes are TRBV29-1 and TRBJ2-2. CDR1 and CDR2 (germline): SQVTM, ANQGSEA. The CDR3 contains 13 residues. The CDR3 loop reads CSVPTANTGELFF.